These 29 T cell receptor beta chains originate from one sample sequenced in a study of blood T cell repertoires in COVID-19. Generated by immunoSEQ multiplex PCR, the TCRdb table keeps only in-frame clones and is missing some. The sample includes some 190,000 clones, approximately 85% seen only once; the top ten take more than 2.5%. Sequenced sample: peripheral blood. Receptors were obtained from a man in his sixties with acute or convalescent COVID-19.

J is TRBJ1-2 and V is TRBV6-6, with D maybe TRBD1 (6 bases). CDR3 length: 13 amino acids. V was clipped by 5 bases and J by 2 bases, with 9 bases between them. Germline-derived CDR1 and CDR2 are MNHNY and SVGAGI (reference sequence). The chain's CDR3 is CASSLTGNYGYTF. The CDR3 DNA follows: TGTGCCAGCAGTCTGACAGGAAACTATGGCTACACCTTC.

Worth noting for this clone: The sample carries other DNA sequences with the same CDR3. The chain recombines TRBV7-2 with TRBJ1-3; maybe TRBD1 (6 bases). Germline CDR1 SGHTA, CDR2 FQGNSA. This CDR3 has 13 residues. V was trimmed by 2 bases and J by 6 bases, leaving 8 bases between them. The CDR3 loop is CASSLNRENTIYF. For the CDR3, the DNA is TGTGCCAGCAGCTTAAACAGGGAAAACACCATATATTTT.

The chain carries TRBV3-1 (or the pseudogene TRBV3-2) and TRBJ1-3; a possible D gene is TRBD1 (6 bases). CDR1 is LGHDT and CDR2 is YNNKEL in the germline V gene (reference sequence). V lost 4 bases, J lost 4 bases, and 8 bases lay in between. This CDR3 is built from 13 residues. This CDR3 is CASSPQGGNTIYF. The CDR3 DNA reads as TGTGCCAGCAGCCCTCAGGGGGGAAACACCATATATTTT.

The chain links TRBV19 to TRBJ2-3; D is possibly TRBD2 (6 bases). The CDR3 loop spans 16 amino acids. Germline-derived CDR1 and CDR2 are LNHDA and SQIVND (reference sequence). Trimming took 1 base from V and 1 from J, leaving 12 bases between them. The CDR3 DNA follows: TGTGCCAGTAGTATAGCCAGCGGGCGGGGCACAGATACGCAGTATTTT. Translating it yields CASSIASGRGTDTQYF.

The chain has TRBV27 and TRBJ2-7, with D possibly TRBD2 on 6 matching bases. The CDR3 extends over 15 amino acids. The ends were cut back, 3 bases at V and 5 bases at J, with 17 bases in the middle. Looked up from germline, CDR1 is MNHEY and CDR2 is SMNVEV (reference sequence). In DNA form, the CDR3 reads TGTGCCAGCAGTTTTCGGTGGGGGGTAGGGGACGAGCAGTACTTC. Its protein is CASSFRWGVGDEQYF.

This sequence joins TRBV5-1 and TRBJ2-3, with a tentative D call TRBD1 (6 bases). V was pared by 2 bases and J by 2 bases, with 12 bases between. The CDR3 contains 15 residues. Per the germline V gene, CDR1 is SGHRS and CDR2 is YFSETQ. The CDR3 DNA reads as TGCGCCAGCAGCTTACAGGGTTATACCACAGATACGCAGTATTTT. As protein: CASSLQGYTTDTQYF. Drawing the rest from reference TRBV5-1 and TRBJ2-3, the complete variable domain is KAGVTQTPRYLIKTRGQQVTLSCSPISGHRSVSWYQQTPGQGLQFLFEYFSETQRNKGNFPGRFSGRQFSNSRSEMNVSTLELGDSALYLCASSLQGYTTDTQYFGPGTRLTVL.

V usage is TRBV7-2 and J usage is TRBJ2-2, with D perhaps matching TRBD2 (6 bases). Between the trimmed V and J ends, which lost 7 bases and 1 base, there was a span of 10 bases. From germline, CDR1 is SGHTA and CDR2 FQGNSA. The CDR3 is 14 amino acids. CDR3 DNA: TGTGCCAGCAATCCGGGACTGAACACCGGGGAGCTGTTTTTT. This sequence encodes CASNPGLNTGELFF.

This chain connects TRBV7-8 to TRBJ1-5; 10 bases are a match to TRBD1. The CDR3 runs 18 residues. Germline values: CDR1 SGHVS, CDR2 FQNEAQ. Trimming at V came to 5 bases and at J to 1 base, leaving 11 bases not matched to a gene. CDR3 DNA: TGTGCCAGCAGCCCCCGGCCCGGGACAGGGGAAAGCAATCAGCCCCAGCATTTT. Protein: CASSPRPGTGESNQPQHF.

This clone was observed once. V gene TRBV10-3 combines with J gene TRBJ1-6; 7 positions agree with TRBD1. The length of the CDR3 is 15 residues. The V gene end was trimmed by 7 bases and the J gene end by 5 bases; junction bases not matched to a gene: 8. Germline CDR1 and CDR2: ENHRY and SYGVKD. CDR3 sequence (DNA): TGTGCCATCAAACCCGGGACAGAAAATAATTCACCCCTCCACTTT. Protein sequence: CAIKPGTENNSPLHF.

Remarks on this clone: At the DNA level, this CDR3 is encoded by other sequences in the same sample as well. The rearrangement links TRBV5-1 to TRBJ2-2; D gene ambiguous. V gave up 0 bases and J gave up 2 bases, with 5 bases separating them. The germline CDR1 and CDR2 sequences are SGHRS and YFSETQ. The CDR3 runs 14 residues. The DNA of the CDR3 is TGCGCCAGCAGCTTGGCAGTCAACACCGGGGAGCTGTTTTTT. Translated, it gives CASSLAVNTGELFF.

The chain links TRBV28 to TRBJ1-4, with a tentative D call TRBD1 (6 bases). This CDR3 comprises 15 residues. Trimming removed 5 bases at V and 8 bases at J, with 18 bases between. Germline assignment: CDR1 MDHEN and CDR2 SYDVKM. CDR3 nucleotides: TGTGCCAGCAGTAGCGGGGGGGCGGCCGGGGAAAAACTGTTTTTT. Encoded protein: CASSSGGAAGEKLFF.

The V call is TRBV4-3, the J call TRBJ2-1; 14 nucleotides line up with TRBD2. The CDR3 has 17 residues. The V and J ends lost 0 bases and 6 bases, in that order; junction bases with no gene match: 4. Germline V gives CDR1 LGHNA, CDR2 YSLEER. Written as DNA, the CDR3 is TGCGCCAGCAGCCAAGATTACGGGACTAGCGGGAGCAATGAGCAGTTCTTC. It yields the protein CASSQDYGTSGSNEQFF.

The chain couples TRBV19 to TRBJ1-5; 9 positions agree with TRBD1. Looked up from germline, CDR1 is LNHDA and CDR2 is SQIVND (reference sequence). The CDR3 spans 16 residues. The V and J ends lost 6 bases and 4 bases, in that order; junction bases with no gene match: 10. The CDR3 bases are TGTGCCAGTAGCCAAACAGGGGGCAGTTTAAATCAGCCCCAGCATTTT. Translation gives CASSQTGGSLNQPQHF.

This clone appeared a single time. This sequence joins TRBV19 and TRBJ1-5, with D possibly matching TRBD1 (6 bases). The CDR3 has 14 residues. In germline, CDR1 is LNHDA, CDR2 SQIVND (reference sequence). Trimming shortened V by 6 bases and J by 7 bases, and 16 bases separated the two germline ends. The CDR3 spells CASSPAGGGQPQHF. CDR3 nucleotide sequence: TGTGCCAGTAGCCCTGCTGGCGGGGGCCAGCCCCAGCATTTT.

This rearrangement joins TRBV19 to TRBJ1-2; possibly TRBD1 for D (5 bases). The CDR3 is made up of 13 amino acids. CDR1 and CDR2 from the germline V gene are LNHDA and SQIVND (reference sequence). The V and J ends lost 6 bases and 7 bases respectively, with 15 bases between them. The CDR3 region has the DNA TGTGCCAGTAGAAGCGGGGCCTTGGTTGGCTACACCTTC. Translating gives CASRSGALVGYTF.

This rearrangement joins TRBV2 to TRBJ1-1; no clear D gene. V was pared by 8 bases and J by 0 bases, with 10 bases between. This CDR3 is 13 amino acids long. Per the germline V gene, CDR1 is SNHLY and CDR2 is FYNNEI. The CDR3 loop is CASSSHLNTEAFF. In DNA form, the CDR3 reads TGTGCCAGCTCCTCCCACTTGAACACTGAAGCTTTCTTT.

This sequence joins TRBV28 and TRBJ1-3; 10 bases fit TRBD1. CDR1 and CDR2 from the germline V gene are MDHEN and SYDVKM. CDR3 length: 16 residues. With V trimmed by 4 bases and J by 4 bases, 7 bases remained unmatched. Here the CDR3 reads CASSSPGQGSGNTIYF. The CDR3 region has the DNA TGTGCCAGCAGTTCCCCGGGACAGGGGTCGGGAAACACCATATATTTT.

The gene calls are TRBV5-1 and TRBJ2-1; 11 positions agree with TRBD2. J gave up 2 bases and V 2 bases, and 3 bases lay outside the gene matches. The CDR3 totals 16 residues. The germline CDR1 and CDR2 sequences are SGHRS and YFSETQ. CDR3 residues: CASSLLAGAPYNEQFF. The CDR3 nucleotides are TGCGCCAGCAGCTTACTAGCGGGGGCCCCCTACAATGAGCAGTTCTTC.

The chain couples TRBV30 to TRBJ1-2; the D is unclear. Trimming pared 1 base from V and 7 bases from J, leaving 13 bases between. The CDR3 runs to 13 residues. Germline lookup yields CDR1 GTSNPN and CDR2 SVGIG (reference sequence). CDR3 in amino acids: CAWSASLGSGYTF. In nucleotides, the CDR3 is TGTGCCTGGAGTGCCTCACTGGGGAGTGGCTACACCTTC.

Remarks on this clone: A junction boundary mismatches the germline segment, possibly from a read error. The identical CDR3 is also encoded by other nucleotide sequences in the sample. This chain joins TRBV24-1 and TRBJ2-2; 10 bases map to TRBD1. This CDR3 is built from 15 residues. Germline V gene lookup returns CDR1 KGHDR and CDR2 SFDVKD. The CDR3, as DNA: TGTGCTACCATCAAGGACAGGGGGGACACCGGGGAGCTGTTTTTT. This sequence encodes CATIKDRGDTGELFF.

The chain carries TRBV7-6 and TRBJ2-5, with 8 bases fitting TRBD2. V lost 1 base to trimming and J lost 3 bases; unmatched junction nucleotides: 7. The CDR3 runs to 16 residues. Germline V gene sequence: CDR1 SGHVS, CDR2 FNYEAQ. The CDR3 DNA reads TGTGCCAGCAGCTTAGTGCCAGCGGGAGTGGAAGAGACCCAGTACTTC. This codes for CASSLVPAGVEETQYF.

This sequence joins TRBV19 and TRBJ1-4; D not resolved. The CDR3 length is 18 residues. V was trimmed by 5 bases and J by 2 bases, leaving 21 bases between them. Germline V gives CDR1 LNHDA, CDR2 SQIVND (reference sequence). Here the CDR3 reads CASSRGRERIQTNEKLFF. Written as DNA, the CDR3 is TGTGCCAGTAGTCGCGGTAGGGAGAGGATTCAGACTAATGAAAAACTGTTTTTT.

The chain links TRBV10-3 to TRBJ1-1; possible D gene TRBD1, 6 bases. CDR3 size: 12 residues. V lost 6 bases and J 6 bases, leaving 11 bases between the germline ends. Per the germline V gene, CDR1 is ENHRY and CDR2 is SYGVKD. CDR3: CAIRRGSAEAFF. The CDR3 DNA follows: TGTGCCATCAGAAGGGGGTCGGCTGAAGCTTTCTTT.

The chain has TRBV28 and TRBJ1-6; 7 bases line up with TRBD1. The junction had 10 bases not matched to a gene; V was cut back by 7 bases and J by 7 bases. This CDR3 comprises 15 residues. Germline V gene data show CDR1 as MDHEN and CDR2 as SYDVKM. CDR3 protein: CASTPAGTENSPLHF. CDR3 DNA: TGTGCCAGCACCCCCGCCGGGACAGAGAATTCACCCCTCCACTTT.

This chain connects TRBV30 to TRBJ1-2; D is unresolved. Trimming shortened V by 8 bases and J by 8 bases, and 12 bases separated the two germline ends. This CDR3 region has 10 residues. Per germline, CDR1 GTSNPN and CDR2 SVGIG (reference sequence). This CDR3 reads CASRKRGYTF. The CDR3, as DNA: TGTGCCAGCCGAAAAAGAGGCTACACCTTC.

The chain links TRBV9 to TRBJ2-1; D gene uncertain. Germline V CDR1 and CDR2: SGDLS, YYNGEE. V lost 0 bases and J lost 9, with 7 bases in between. This CDR3 contains 12 residues. CDR3 sequence (DNA): TGTGCCAGCAGCGTAGGGTTCGGTGAGCAGTTCTTC. This sequence encodes CASSVGFGEQFF. Complete variable domain (other parts from reference TRBV9 and TRBJ2-1): DSGVTQTPKHLITATGQRVTLRCSPRSGDLSVYWYQQSLDQGLQFLIQYYNGEERAKGNILERFSAQQFPDLHSELNLSSLELGDSALYFCASSVGFGEQFFGPGTRLTVL.

The CDR3 is CASSSTGGRETQYF. The CDR3 bases are TGTGCCAGCAGTTCAACAGGGGGCAGGGAGACCCAGTACTTC. The rearrangement joins TRBV28 to TRBJ2-5, with TRBD1 identical over 9 bases. Germline V CDR1 and CDR2: MDHEN, SYDVKM. The CDR3 covers 14 residues. V was pared by 4 bases and J by 5 bases, with 5 bases of the junction left unmatched.

The chain couples TRBV21-1 to TRBJ2-7; the table's D call TRBD1 went unverified against the DNA. TRBV21-1 is a recognized pseudogene. CDR3 size: 14 residues. The CDR3 nucleotides read TGTGCCAGCAGCAGGAGACAGGGCCTATACGAGCAGTACTTC. Protein: CASSRRQGLYEQYF.

The chain employs TRBV6-1 and TRBJ2-5; 7 bases map to TRBD2. Looked up from germline, CDR1 is MNHNS and CDR2 is SASEGT. V was pared by 1 base and J by 4 bases, with 6 bases of the junction left unmatched. CDR3 length: 15 amino acids. In DNA, the CDR3 is TGTGCCAGCAGTGAAGGGCACGGGAGGAGAGAGACCCAGTACTTC. Its protein is CASSEGHGRRETQYF.